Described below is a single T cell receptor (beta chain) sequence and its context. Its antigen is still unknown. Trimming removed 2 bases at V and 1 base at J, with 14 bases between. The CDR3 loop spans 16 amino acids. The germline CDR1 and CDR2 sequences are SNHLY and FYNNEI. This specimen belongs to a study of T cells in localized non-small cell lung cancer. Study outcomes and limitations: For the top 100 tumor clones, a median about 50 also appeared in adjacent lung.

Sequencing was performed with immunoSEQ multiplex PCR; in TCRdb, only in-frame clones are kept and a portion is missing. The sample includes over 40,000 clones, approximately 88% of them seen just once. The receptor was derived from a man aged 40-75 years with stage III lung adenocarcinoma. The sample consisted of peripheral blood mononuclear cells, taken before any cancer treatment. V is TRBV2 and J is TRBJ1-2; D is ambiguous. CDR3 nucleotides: TGTGCCAGCAGTGAATCAAGATCCCTGGGTAACTATGGCTACACCTTC. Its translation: CASSESRSLGNYGYTF.